This T cell receptor (beta chain) was identified during a study of CD8 T cells in ankylosing spondylitis. This clonotype has at least ten counts. In germline, CDR1 is SNHLY, CDR2 FYNNEI. The length of the CDR3 is 17 residues. Trimming at V came to 1 base and at J to 5 bases, leaving 11 bases not matched to a gene. MiXCR was run by TCRdb on the 5' RACE reads, yielding one entry per CDR3 protein. The sample yields 55,000 or so distinct CDR3 sequences, less than 8.5% seen once. This sequence joins TRBV2 and TRBJ2-5; 9 bases are shared with TRBD2. The receptor comes from a female donor with ankylosing spondylitis or in good health (not recorded which). The sample was blood, either unsorted or a sorted T cell fraction (not recorded which). The CDR3 loop is CASSEGLRGLAYETQYF. CDR3 nucleotide sequence: TGTGCCAGCAGTGAAGGCCTTCGGGGACTAGCTTACGAGACCCAGTACTTC.